Listed below are T cell receptor beta chains from one sample, sequenced in a study of blood T cell repertoires in COVID-19. Some clones are missing from TCRdb's copy, which holds only in-frame ones; the method was immunoSEQ multiplex PCR. This repertoire shows some 30,000 clones, 70% to 90% found once; its top ten account for approximately 3.4%. Sequenced sample: peripheral blood. All receptors derive from a human donor in a cohort sampled during active COVID-19. CDR3s include the opening cysteine and the closing phenylalanine or tryptophan. A D gene is named only where the DNA matches it firmly. Only part of the rows carry a size: once, few, many, or a class if the clone is expanded.

v_gene	d_gene	abundance	j_gene	CDR3nt	CDR3aa
TRBV4-1	TRBD2	.	TRBJ2-3	TGCGCCAGCAGCCCGGGGGGGCCAGATACGCAGTATTTT	CASSPGGPDTQYF
TRBV7-2	TRBD2	.	TRBJ2-5	TGTGCCAGCAGCTTATTTAGCGGGGGGGCCGGTGAGACCCAGTACTTC	CASSLFSGGAGETQYF
TRBV29-1	TRBD1	.	TRBJ1-1	TGCAGCGTTCCGGGACAGGGGAAGACTGAAGCTTTCTTT	CSVPGQGKTEAFF
TRBV18	.	.	TRBJ1-6	TGTGCCAGCTCACCGGTAGCAGGGTGGGATTCACCCCTCCACTTT	CASSPVAGWDSPLHF
TRBV5-1	TRBD1	.	TRBJ2-1	TGCGCCAGCAGCTTTTCGGGACAGGGCTCCTACAATGAGCAGTTCTTC	CASSFSGQGSYNEQFF
TRBV11-2	TRBD2	.	TRBJ2-3	TGTGCCAGCAGCCGCCAAGGGCCTAGCGGGGGTCATACGCAGTATTTT	CASSRQGPSGGHTQYF
TRBV19	TRBD1	.	TRBJ2-3	TGTGCCAGTAGGAGGGGGCCACTCACAGATACGCAGTATTTT	CASRRGPLTDTQYF
TRBV4-3	.	.	TRBJ1-2	TGCGCCAGCAGCCGGGCGAGTGACTATGGCTACACCTTC	CASSRASDYGYTF
TRBV5-6	.	once	TRBJ2-1	TGTGCCAGCATCCGGCCCGGTGACATTTACAATGAGCAGTTCTTC	CASIRPGDIYNEQFF
TRBV19	TRBD1	.	TRBJ2-7	TGTGCCAGTAGCTCCGGACAGGGGGGCAACGAGCAGTACTTC	CASSSGQGGNEQYF
TRBV3-1/TRBV3-2	.	once	TRBJ1-3	TGTGCCAGCAGCCTAGCAAGCGGGGACACCATATATTTT	CASSLASGDTIYF
TRBV7-2	.	.	TRBJ1-1	TGTGCCAGCAGCCCCCCTTATATGGCCACTGAAGCTTTCTTT	CASSPPYMATEAFF
TRBV6-2/TRBV6-3	TRBD2	.	TRBJ2-5	TGTGCCAGCAGTTACGGAGCGGGGATGGGGACCCAGTACTTC	CASSYGAGMGTQYF
TRBV3-1/TRBV3-2	TRBD1	.	TRBJ1-1	TGTGCCAGCAGCCCCCGACAGGGAAACACTGAAGCTTTCTTT	CASSPRQGNTEAFF
TRBV4-3	.	.	TRBJ2-7	TGCGCCAGCAGCCAAGTGGGGGAGGACCCCAGCTACGAGCAGTACTTC	CASSQVGEDPSYEQYF
TRBV27	.	once	TRBJ1-3	TGTGCCAGCAGTTTAAGCCTTCCAGGGAACTCTGGAAACACCATATATTTT	CASSLSLPGNSGNTIYF
TRBV27	TRBD2	.	TRBJ2-5	TGTGCCAGCAGTTCCCTGACTAGCGGGGAGACCCAGTACTTC	CASSSLTSGETQYF
TRBV5-1	.	.	TRBJ1-2	TGCGCCAGCAGCCCGACAGGCCATCGGGGTGGCTATGGCTACACCTTC	CASSPTGHRGGYGYTF
TRBV7-9	TRBD1	once	TRBJ1-6	TGTGCCAGCAGCTCCGGGACAGATAATTCACCCCTCCACTTT	CASSSGTDNSPLHF
TRBV12-3/TRBV12-4	.	.	TRBJ1-2	TGTGCCAGCAGTTTGGGCAGCTATGGCTACACCTTC	CASSLGSYGYTF